The 16 T cell receptor beta chains in this list originate from one sample, sequenced in a study of beta chain features in type 1 diabetes. The study reverse transcribed the entire isolated RNA, so it sequenced expressed TCRB transcripts. Measured with immunoSEQ multiplex PCR; TCRdb has only the in-frame clones, and not every one. The data contain approximately 50,000 clones, 42% of them singletons. Antigen specificity for these receptors is unknown. Overall study findings and caveats: Shorter TCRB CDR3s, moderately but significantly so, were found in Type 1 diabetes patients in all four CD4+ subsets.

Sequencing used Tregs from blood. These receptors originate from a man aged 30-40 years with type 1 diabetes.

This chain uses TRBV5-1 with TRBJ2-2; D gene unclear. V lost 5 bases and J lost 2, with 10 bases in between. The CDR3 spans 14 residues. Germline CDR1 SGHRS, CDR2 YFSETQ. CDR3: CASRPPINTGELFF. CDR3 coding DNA: TGCGCCAGCAGGCCCCCTATTAACACCGGGGAGCTGTTTTTT.

This chain links TRBV7-7 with TRBJ2-7; 10 bases fit TRBD1. The length of the CDR3 is 13 residues. With V trimmed by 5 bases and J by 5 bases, 3 bases remained unmatched. In germline, CDR1 is SSHAT, CDR2 FNYEAQ (reference sequence). The CDR3: CASSIGTGDEQYF. The CDR3 region has the DNA TGTGCCAGCAGCATCGGGACAGGGGACGAGCAGTACTTC.

This sequence joins TRBV5-6 and TRBJ2-2, with D possibly being TRBD1 (6 bases). V was shortened by 2 bases and J by 1 base, with 12 bases between the two germline ends. Germline lookup yields CDR1 SGHDT and CDR2 YYEEEE. The CDR3 extends over 16 amino acids. CDR3 amino acids: CASSFAYRVNTGELFF. The CDR3 DNA sequence: TGTGCCAGCAGCTTTGCTTACAGGGTGAACACCGGGGAGCTGTTTTTT. The full variable domain, rest sourced from reference TRBV5-6 and TRBJ2-2, is DAGVTQSPTHLIKTRGQQVTLRCSPKSGHDTVSWYQQALGQGPQFIFQYYEEEERQRGNFPDRFSGHQFPNYSSELNVNALLLGDSALYLCASSFAYRVNTGELFFGEGSRLTVL.

The rearrangement uses TRBV5-4 and TRBJ2-1, with 9 bases lining up with TRBD2. V shed 1 base and J 6 bases; nucleotides not matched to a gene: 5. The CDR3 covers 15 residues. Germline CDR1 is SGHNT and CDR2 is YYREEE (reference sequence). In DNA, the CDR3 is TGTGCCAGCAGCTTGAGAGCGGGAGGATTCAATGAGCAGTTCTTC. This translates into CASSLRAGGFNEQFF.

V usage is TRBV4-1 and J usage is TRBJ2-2; 7 bases line up with TRBD1. The V gene's germline CDR1 is MGHRA and CDR2 YSYEKL. The CDR3 is 17 residues long. The trim removed 3 bases at V and 0 bases at J, leaving 7 bases unmatched. CDR3 loop: CASSQPYRGTNTGELFF. CDR3 nucleotide sequence: TGCGCCAGCAGCCAGCCTTACAGGGGTACGAACACCGGGGAGCTGTTTTTT.

This clone showed up just a few times. This sequence joins TRBV7-2 and TRBJ2-1, with a possible D match to TRBD2 (5 bases). V was pared by 5 bases and J by 6 bases, with 11 bases between. The CDR3 is 13 residues long. CDR1 is SGHTA and CDR2 is FQGNSA in the germline V gene. The chain's CDR3 is CASSVPTSNEQFF. CDR3 nucleotide sequence: TGTGCCAGCAGCGTCCCAACTAGCAATGAGCAGTTCTTC.

This clone was counted between two and nine times. The rearrangement uses TRBV5-6 and TRBJ2-2, with TRBD2 matching 10 bases. The length of the CDR3 is 15 residues. Germline-derived CDR1 and CDR2 are SGHDT and YYEEEE. Unmatched junction bases numbered 1, after V lost 0 bases and J lost 5 bases. DNA of the CDR3: TGTGCCAGCAGCTTGGGGACTAGCGGTACCGGGGAGCTGTTTTTT. Translated: CASSLGTSGTGELFF.

This clone was seen more than once but under ten times. V usage is TRBV5-1 and J usage is TRBJ2-1, with 7 bases that match TRBD2. Germline assignment: CDR1 SGHRS and CDR2 YFSETQ. V shed 5 bases and J 4 bases; nucleotides not matched to a gene: 6. The length of the CDR3 is 14 residues. For the CDR3, the DNA is TGCGCCAGCAGGGTAGGCGGGGGATACAATGAGCAGTTCTTC. It translates to CASRVGGGYNEQFF. Looking up the rest from reference TRBV5-1 and TRBJ2-1 gives the full variable domain: KAGVTQTPRYLIKTRGQQVTLSCSPISGHRSVSWYQQTPGQGLQFLFEYFSETQRNKGNFPGRFSGRQFSNSRSEMNVSTLELGDSALYLCASRVGGGYNEQFFGPGTRLTVL.

This chain connects TRBV14 to TRBJ2-1; 9 positions agree with TRBD2. The CDR3 contains 16 residues. The junction had 11 bases not matched to a gene; V was cut back by 4 bases and J by 7 bases. Germline lookup yields CDR1 SGHDN and CDR2 FVKESK. Written as DNA, the CDR3 is TGTGCCAGCAGCCGTGGAGTAGCGGGAGTAACTAATGAGCAGTTCTTC. Protein product: CASSRGVAGVTNEQFF.

The J gene is TRBJ2-3, the V gene TRBV5-1, with 9 bases lining up with TRBD2. J was trimmed by 6 bases and V by 4 bases; bases with no gene match: 12. Germline CDR1 SGHRS, CDR2 YFSETQ. This CDR3 is built from 16 residues. CDR3 in amino acids: CASSRWASGVGDTQYF. DNA for the CDR3: TGCGCCAGCAGCCGCTGGGCTAGCGGGGTGGGGGATACGCAGTATTTT. Combining the CDR3 with reference TRBV5-1 and TRBJ2-3 gives the whole variable domain KAGVTQTPRYLIKTRGQQVTLSCSPISGHRSVSWYQQTPGQGLQFLFEYFSETQRNKGNFPGRFSGRQFSNSRSEMNVSTLELGDSALYLCASSRWASGVGDTQYFGPGTRLTVL.

This clone was recorded a few times. The chain joins TRBV5-1 to TRBJ2-1; 14 nucleotides align to TRBD2. The germline CDR1 and CDR2 sequences are SGHRS and YFSETQ. V was pared by 4 bases and J by 0 bases, with 3 bases of the junction left unmatched. This CDR3 contains 17 residues. The CDR3 DNA reads TGCGCCAGCAGCAGGGGACTAGCGGGAGTCTCCTACAATGAGCAGTTCTTC. It encodes CASSRGLAGVSYNEQFF.

The table lists this clone with a count of one. This rearrangement joins TRBV7-9 to TRBJ1-4; D gene unclear. Trimming shortened V by 3 bases and J by 8 bases, and 10 bases separated the two germline ends. Germline lookup yields CDR1 SEHNR and CDR2 FQNEAQ (reference sequence). The CDR3 runs to 13 residues. In DNA, the CDR3 is TGTGCCAGCAGCTTTTTTAGCGGCGAAAAACTGTTTTTT. This gives the protein CASSFFSGEKLFF.

The V gene is TRBV10-3, the J gene TRBJ2-3, with 7 bases lining up with TRBD2. V dropped 8 bases and J dropped 0; count of bases not matched to a gene: 5. Germline-derived CDR1 and CDR2 are ENHRY and SYGVKD. The CDR3 consists of 14 residues. The CDR3 reads CAIRVAGSTDTQYF. The CDR3 region has the DNA TGTGCCATCCGAGTAGCGGGTAGCACAGATACGCAGTATTTT.

The chain is built from TRBV15 and TRBJ1-1, with D possibly matching TRBD1 (5 bases). Looked up from germline, CDR1 is LNHNV and CDR2 is YYDKDF (reference sequence). Trimming took off 0 bases at V and 5 bases at J, with 16 bases between the two ends. The CDR3 consists of 16 residues. CDR3 sequence: CATSRDRGGAGTEAFF. CDR3 DNA: TGTGCCACCAGCAGAGATCGCGGGGGAGCGGGTACTGAAGCTTTCTTT.

This clone was seen a handful of times. The chain uses TRBV2 and TRBJ2-1; D perhaps matches TRBD1 (5 bases). The CDR3 sequence is 14 residues long. Germline V CDR1 and CDR2: SNHLY, FYNNEI. V gave up 4 bases and J gave up 8 bases, with 15 bases separating them. CDR3 DNA sequence: TGTGCCAGCAGTGGACAGATAAAGCCTGATGAGCAGTTCTTC. Its protein product is CASSGQIKPDEQFF.

The chain is built from TRBV20-1 and TRBJ2-7; perhaps TRBD1 as D (5 bases). The CDR3 contains 11 residues. Trimming shortened V by 1 base and J by 7 bases, and 8 bases separated the two germline ends. Looked up from germline, CDR1 is DFQATT and CDR2 is SNEGSKA (reference sequence). The CDR3 sequence is CSARGDSEQYF. The DNA for the CDR3 is TGCAGTGCTAGAGGAGACAGTGAGCAGTACTTC.